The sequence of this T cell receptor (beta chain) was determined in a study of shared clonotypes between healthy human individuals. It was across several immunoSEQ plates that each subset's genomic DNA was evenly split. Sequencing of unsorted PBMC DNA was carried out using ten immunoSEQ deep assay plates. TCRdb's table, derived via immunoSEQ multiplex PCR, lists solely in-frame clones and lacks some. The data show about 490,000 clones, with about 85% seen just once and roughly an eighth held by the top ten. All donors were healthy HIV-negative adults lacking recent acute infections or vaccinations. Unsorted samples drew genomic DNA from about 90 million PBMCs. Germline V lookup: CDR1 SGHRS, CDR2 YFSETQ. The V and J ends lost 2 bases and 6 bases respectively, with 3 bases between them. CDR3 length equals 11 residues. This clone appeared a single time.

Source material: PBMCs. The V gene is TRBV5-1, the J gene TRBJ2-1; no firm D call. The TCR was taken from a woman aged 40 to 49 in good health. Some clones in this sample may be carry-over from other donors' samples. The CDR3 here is CASSFGNEQFF. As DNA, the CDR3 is TGCGCCAGCAGCTTTGGCAATGAGCAGTTCTTC.